This T cell receptor beta chain was sequenced during a study of blood T cells in healthy people across ages. General observations from the study: TCR beta diversity per million T cells fell roughly linearly with age.

The germline V gene has CDR1 MRHNA and CDR2 SNTAGT. CDR3 length: 12 amino acids. V lost 3 bases and J 5 bases, leaving 5 bases between the germline ends. Primers used in a second PCR of about 7 to 12 cycles were a sample-barcoded 5' primer and a J-beta primer mix. TCRdb processed the 5' RACE reads anew with MiXCR; each CDR3 protein has one entry. This sample has 1 million or so distinct CDR3 sequences, with less than 50% found just once. Notes on this clonotype: What it binds is not known.

This receptor was taken from a woman aged 55-75 years in good health. The rearrangement joins TRBV6-4 to TRBJ2-1, with D uncertain. The source material was blood. The CDR3 DNA reads TGTGCCAGCAGTGAAAACGACAATGAGCAGTTCTTC. It encodes CASSENDNEQFF.